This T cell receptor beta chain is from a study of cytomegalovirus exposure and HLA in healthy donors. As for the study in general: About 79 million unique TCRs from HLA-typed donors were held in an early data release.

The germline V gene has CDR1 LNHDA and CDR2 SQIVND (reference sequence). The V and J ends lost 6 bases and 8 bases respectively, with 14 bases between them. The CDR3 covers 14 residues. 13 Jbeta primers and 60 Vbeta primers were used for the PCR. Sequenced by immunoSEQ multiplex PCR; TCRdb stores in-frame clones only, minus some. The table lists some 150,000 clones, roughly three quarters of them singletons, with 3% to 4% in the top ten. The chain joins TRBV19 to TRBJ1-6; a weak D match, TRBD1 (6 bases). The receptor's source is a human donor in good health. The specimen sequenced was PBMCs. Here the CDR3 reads CASRLTGRDSPLHF. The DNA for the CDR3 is TGTGCCAGTAGACTTACAGGGCGGGATTCACCCCTCCACTTT.